This entry lists 24 T cell receptor beta chains sequenced from one sample in a study of OX40 agonist ivuxolimab in advanced cancers. The repertoire was sequenced with immunoSEQ multiplex PCR; TCRdb's copy has only in-frame clones and lacks some. The sample yields around 30,000 clones, approximately 80% seen once. The sequenced sample was CD4+ or CD8+ T cells sorted from blood, obtained in a trial of the OX40 agonist ivuxolimab. The receptors come from an adult with an advanced solid tumor such as melanoma, head and neck, liver or kidney cancer.

This clone has a single count. The V and J genes are TRBV19 and TRBJ2-2, with TRBD2 matching 10 bases. V dropped 3 bases and J dropped 9; count of bases not matched to a gene: 7. The CDR3 is 15 residues long. Germline loops: CDR1 LNHDA, CDR2 SQIVND (reference sequence). CDR3 sequence (DNA): TGTGCCAGTAGTATTTGGACTAGCGGCTCCCGGGAGCTGTTTTTT. As protein: CASSIWTSGSRELFF. The full variable domain, completed using reference TRBV19 and TRBJ2-2, is DGGITQSPKYLFRKEGQNVTLSCEQNLNHDAMYWYRQDPGQGLRLIYYSQIVNDFQKGDIAEGYSVSREKKESFPLTVTSAQKNPTAFYLCASSIWTSGSRELFFGEGSRLTVL.

The rearrangement links TRBV6-6 to TRBJ1-1; D not certain. Germline lookup yields CDR1 MNHNY and CDR2 SVGAGI (reference sequence). Trimming stripped 7 bases from V and 4 bases from J, with 19 bases between. CDR3 length: 15 amino acids. CDR3 nucleotides: TGTGCCAGCACCACAACCACTCGCCCCAGCACTGAAGCTTTCTTT. As protein: CASTTTTRPSTEAFF.

This clone was seen just once. CDR3 DNA: TGTGCCAGCAGCTTGCAGGATTCCTATGGCTACACCTTC. It is translated as CASSLQDSYGYTF. The chain combines TRBV5-5 with TRBJ1-2; D uncertain. CDR1 and CDR2 from the germline V gene are SGHKS and YYEKEE (reference sequence). V lost 1 base to trimming and J lost 4 bases, with 8 bases between them. The length of the CDR3 is 13 residues.

This clone was observed a few times. This chain links TRBV10-3 with TRBJ1-1, with 11 bases aligning to TRBD1. The CDR3 is 15 amino acids. The germline V gene encodes CDR1 ENHRY and CDR2 SYGVKD. The V and J ends lost 5 bases and 5 bases, in that order; junction bases with no gene match: 7. The CDR3 here is CAISSGQGAWTEAFF. The CDR3, as DNA: TGTGCCATCAGTTCTGGACAGGGGGCTTGGACTGAAGCTTTCTTT.

V gene TRBV5-6 combines with J gene TRBJ2-7; 8 nucleotides agree with TRBD2. There are 17 residues in the CDR3. CDR1 SGHDT and CDR2 YYEEEE come from the germline V gene. J gave up 0 bases and V 0 bases, and 8 bases lay outside the gene matches. The CDR3 loop reads CASSLVVSGGSSYEQYF. In DNA form, the CDR3 reads TGTGCCAGCAGCTTGGTGGTCAGCGGGGGAAGCTCCTACGAGCAGTACTTC.

The chain has TRBV28 and TRBJ2-7; 8 nucleotides align to TRBD2. Trimming took 6 bases from V and 6 from J; bases not matched to a gene: 16. Germline V lookup: CDR1 MDHEN, CDR2 SYDVKM. CDR3 length equals 16 residues. The CDR3 coding sequence is TGTGCCAGCAGACCCAGCCGGGGGGGACGAGCGTTCGAGCAGTACTTC. Translated: CASRPSRGGRAFEQYF.

The rearrangement uses TRBV30 and TRBJ1-2; 12 nucleotides align to TRBD1. The CDR3 sequence is 13 residues long. Germline V lookup: CDR1 GTSNPN, CDR2 SVGIG (reference sequence). The ends lost 8 bases at V and 4 bases at J; junction bases unmatched: 5. CDR3 protein: CALRDRGLYGYTF. CDR3 sequence (DNA): TGTGCCCTTCGGGACAGGGGGCTCTATGGCTACACCTTC. The full variable domain, completed using reference TRBV30 and TRBJ1-2, is SQTIHQWPATLVQPVGSPLSLECTVEGTSNPNLYWYRQAAGRGLQLLFYSVGIGQISSEVPQNLSASRPQDRQFILSSKKLLLSDSGFYLCALRDRGLYGYTFGSGTRLTVV.

J is TRBJ2-5 and V is TRBV4-3; 10 positions match TRBD1. After removal of 4 bases from V and 5 bases from J, the junction contained 16 bases not matched to a gene. The length of the CDR3 is 18 residues. Per the germline V gene, CDR1 is LGHNA and CDR2 is YSLEER. In DNA, the CDR3 is TGCGCCAGCAGCCCCACCCCGGGCGGGGACAGGGGACGGGAGACCCAGTACTTC. Translating gives CASSPTPGGDRGRETQYF.

The V and J genes are TRBV5-5 and TRBJ2-7; possibly TRBD2 for D (5 bases). Trimming took off 1 base at V and 1 base at J, with 9 bases between the two ends. Germline CDR1 and CDR2: SGHKS and YYEKEE (reference sequence). CDR3 length equals 14 residues. In nucleotides, the CDR3 is TGTGCCAGCAGCTTGCGGGAAAATTCCTACGAGCAGTACTTC. Translating it yields CASSLRENSYEQYF.

J is TRBJ2-3 and V is TRBV7-2; TRBD2 aligns across 9 bases. This CDR3 is built from 15 residues. The V segment lost 2 bases and the J segment 3 bases; nucleotides outside the gene matches: 3. CDR1 and CDR2 from the germline V gene are SGHTA and FQGNSA. Here the CDR3 DNA reads TGTGCCAGCAGCTTACGAGGACTAGCGACAGATACGCAGTATTTT. It yields the protein CASSLRGLATDTQYF.

This clone was picked up one time. The chain carries TRBV30 and TRBJ1-3; D is unresolved. V dropped 2 bases and J dropped 4 bases, with 12 bases sitting between them. CDR3 length equals 14 residues. CDR1 GTSNPN and CDR2 SVGIG come from the germline V gene (reference sequence). In DNA, the CDR3 is TGTGCCTGGAGTATGGGGAGGGTCGGAAACACCATATATTTT. This sequence encodes CAWSMGRVGNTIYF.

As DNA, the CDR3 is TGCGCCAGCAGTACACAGGGGAGAGGGGCCAACGTCCTGACTTTC. Its protein is CASSTQGRGANVLTF. The genes are TRBV10-2 and TRBJ2-6; TRBD1 matches at 7 bases. There are 15 residues in the CDR3. The junction had 5 bases not matched to a gene; V was cut back by 5 bases and J by 4 bases. Germline assignment: CDR1 WSHSY and CDR2 SAAADI.

There are a few counts of this clone. The genes are TRBV30 and TRBJ1-4, with 11 bases lining up with TRBD1. This CDR3 spans 15 amino acids. The V gene end was trimmed by 1 base and the J gene end by 7 bases; junction bases not matched to a gene: 5. The germline V gene has CDR1 GTSNPN and CDR2 SVGIG (reference sequence). In DNA form, the CDR3 reads TGTGCCTGGAGTGAAGGCGGGACAGGGGGTGAAAAACTGTTTTTT. Translated, it gives CAWSEGGTGGEKLFF.

The chain uses TRBV5-6 and TRBJ2-7, with D unresolved. Germline-derived CDR1 and CDR2 are SGHDT and YYEEEE. The V end lost 4 bases, the J end lost 7 bases, and 15 bases lay between the germline ends. This CDR3 has 13 residues. CDR3 loop: CASSPSTVQEQYF. The CDR3 nucleotides are TGTGCCAGCAGCCCATCGACGGTTCAGGAGCAGTACTTC. Supplemented by reference TRBV5-6 and TRBJ2-7, the full variable domain reads DAGVTQSPTHLIKTRGQQVTLRCSPKSGHDTVSWYQQALGQGPQFIFQYYEEEERQRGNFPDRFSGHQFPNYSSELNVNALLLGDSALYLCASSPSTVQEQYFGPGTRLTVT.

The chain carries TRBV19 and TRBJ2-3, with TRBD2 matching over 13 bases. This CDR3 contains 16 residues. The germline gives CDR1 LNHDA, CDR2 SQIVND (reference sequence). Germline trimming cut 4 bases from V and 4 bases from J; bases unmatched to any gene: 5. CDR3 bases: TGTGCCAGTAGTAAGACTAGCGGGAGGTCGGCAGATACGCAGTATTTT. Translating gives CASSKTSGRSADTQYF. The full variable domain, completed using reference TRBV19 and TRBJ2-3, is DGGITQSPKYLFRKEGQNVTLSCEQNLNHDAMYWYRQDPGQGLRLIYYSQIVNDFQKGDIAEGYSVSREKKESFPLTVTSAQKNPTAFYLCASSKTSGRSADTQYFGPGTRLTVL.

The chain employs TRBV2 and TRBJ2-1; 12 bases are a match to TRBD2. This CDR3 contains 15 residues. The V gene end was trimmed by 10 bases and the J gene end by 9 bases; junction bases not matched to a gene: 13. CDR1 SNHLY and CDR2 FYNNEI come from the germline V gene. CDR3 nucleotides: TGTGCCACCCTCCTTCTAGCGGGGGGGTTCGGTGAGCAGTTCTTC. This gives the protein CATLLLAGGFGEQFF. Variable domain in full (rest from reference TRBV2 and TRBJ2-1): EPEVTQTPSHQVTQMGQEVILRCVPISNHLYFYWYRQILGQKVEFLVSFYNNEISEKSEIFDDQFSVERPDGSNFTLKIRSTKLEDSAMYFCATLLLAGGFGEQFFGPGTRLTVL.

The chain links TRBV30 to TRBJ1-1; D perhaps matches TRBD1 (5 bases). Germline V gene lookup returns CDR1 GTSNPN and CDR2 SVGIG (reference sequence). V lost 0 bases and J 4 bases, leaving 12 bases between the germline ends. The CDR3 is made up of 14 amino acids. CDR3 DNA sequence: TGTGCCTGGAGTGTTAGGGGCCGAGGCACTGAAGCTTTCTTT. Protein: CAWSVRGRGTEAFF.

This sequence joins TRBV20-1 and TRBJ2-3, with D unresolved. The CDR3 sequence is 11 residues long. Deletions cut 2 bases from V and 5 bases from J, with 5 bases between. Germline V CDR1 and CDR2: DFQATT, SNEGSKA (reference sequence). CDR3 sequence (DNA): TGCAGTGCTAGAACAATAGATACGCAGTATTTT. Translation: CSARTIDTQYF.

For this clone: The junction differs from germline at one of its ends, possibly a read error. The chain employs TRBV7-8 and TRBJ2-2, with 9 bases that match TRBD2. This CDR3 region has 15 residues. Germline CDR1 reads SGHVS; CDR2 reads FQNEAQ. Written as DNA, the CDR3 is TGTGTCAGCAGCTTAATAGCGGGAGTTGCCGGGGAGCTGTTTTTT. Its protein is CVSSLIAGVAGELFF.

The V gene is TRBV6-6, the J gene TRBJ1-3; weak D call: TRBD1 (5 bases). CDR3 length: 14 amino acids. With 2 bases removed from V and 7 bases from J, the gap between germline ends came to 12 bases. CDR1 and CDR2 (germline): MNHNY, SVGAGI (reference sequence). The CDR3 reads CASSYRGDQNTIYF. DNA of the CDR3: TGTGCCAGCAGTTACCGGGGGGATCAGAACACCATATATTTT.

The chain uses TRBV6-6 and TRBJ2-7; unclear D gene. Trimming took 2 bases from V and 5 from J, leaving 7 bases between them. The CDR3 runs to 12 residues. The germline CDR1 and CDR2 sequences are MNHNY and SVGAGI (reference sequence). The CDR3 region is CASSYERNEQYF. The CDR3 region has the DNA TGTGCCAGCAGTTACGAGAGAAACGAGCAGTACTTC.

The chain carries TRBV9 and TRBJ2-5; TRBD2 aligns across 10 bases. V lost 1 base and J lost 4; bases outside the gene matches: 7. The CDR3 has 16 amino acids. CDR1 is SGDLS, CDR2 YYNGEE, per germline. CDR3 sequence reads: CASSVRIAGGVETQYF. As DNA, the CDR3 is TGTGCCAGCAGCGTAAGAATAGCGGGAGGAGTAGAGACCCAGTACTTC.

The rearrangement uses TRBV7-9 and TRBJ2-7; no clear D. This CDR3 is 14 amino acids long. Deletions cut 7 bases from V and 2 bases from J, with 15 bases between. Germline CDR1 SEHNR, CDR2 FQNEAQ (reference sequence). DNA of the CDR3: TGTGCCAGCACCACGGAGTGGAATACCTACGAGCAGTACTTC. This gives the protein CASTTEWNTYEQYF.

J is TRBJ2-3 and V is TRBV5-1; no definite D call. Germline V lookup: CDR1 SGHRS, CDR2 YFSETQ. Trimming took off 5 bases at V and 10 bases at J, with 23 bases between the two ends. This CDR3 is 15 amino acids long. The CDR3: CASSNPSGADEAQYF. The CDR3 bases are TGCGCCAGCAGTAACCCGTCAGGCGCTGATGAAGCGCAGTATTTT.